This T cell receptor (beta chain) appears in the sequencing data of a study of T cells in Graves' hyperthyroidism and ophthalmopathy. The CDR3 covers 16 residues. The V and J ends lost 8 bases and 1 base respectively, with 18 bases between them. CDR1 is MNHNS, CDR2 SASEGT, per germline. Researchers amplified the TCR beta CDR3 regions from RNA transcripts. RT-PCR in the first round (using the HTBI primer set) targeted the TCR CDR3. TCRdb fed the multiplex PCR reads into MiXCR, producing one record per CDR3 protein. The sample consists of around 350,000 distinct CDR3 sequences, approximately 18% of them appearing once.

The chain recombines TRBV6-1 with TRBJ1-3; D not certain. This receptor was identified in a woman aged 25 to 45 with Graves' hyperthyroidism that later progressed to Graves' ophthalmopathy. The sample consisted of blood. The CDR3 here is CASVKIGPQSGNTIYF. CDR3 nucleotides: TGTGCCAGCGTAAAGATTGGCCCCCAATCTGGAAACACCATATATTTT.